The 24 T cell receptor beta chains below come from one sample, sequenced in a study of tissue T cells after allogeneic stem cell transplantation. Here immunoSEQ multiplex PCR was the method, and the copy in TCRdb shows in-frame clones only, minus some. The table has 48,000 or so clones, roughly 73% seen once. Sequencing input: sorted cells pooled from one or two spleens. Every receptor here comes from a pool of C57BL/6 mice in good health.

Worth noting for this clone: Gene names follow the mouse nomenclature. The read comes to an end 1 residue before the CDR3 does, leaving the germline J gene to fill in the end. V is TRBV19 and J is TRBJ1-3; 9 bases agree with TRBD1. The germline V gene has CDR1 FNHDT and CDR2 SITEND (reference sequence). The CDR3 sequence is 16 residues long. V dropped 4 bases and J dropped 0; count of bases not matched to a gene: 5. The CDR3 protein is CASSRQGGDSGNTLYF. The covered CDR3 bases are TGTGCCAGCAGTCGACAGGGGGGAGATTCTGGAAATACGCTCTAT. Based on the CDR3 plus reference TRBV19 and TRBJ1-3, the full variable domain is GGIITQTPKFLIGQEGQKLTLKCQQNFNHDTMYWYRQDSGKGLRLIYYSITENDLQKGDLSEGYDASREKKSSFSLTVTSAQKNEMAVFLCASSRQGGDSGNTLYFGEGSRLIVV.

To note about this clone: Gene labels here are mouse ones. The read terminates 1 residue before the CDR3 end, so the remaining end is supplied by the germline J gene. This chain links TRBV3 with TRBJ2-7; D uncertain. The germline V and J ends were trimmed by 2 bases and 4 bases, with 9 bases remaining between them. CDR3 length: 13 amino acids. Germline CDR1 is SNHLY and CDR2 is FYNGKV (reference sequence). The CDR3 DNA, read in part, is TGTGCCAGCAGCTTAATGCTGATATATGAACAGTAC. Translating it yields CASSLMLIYEQY. The full CDR3 is CASSLMLIYEQYF.

Remarks on this clone: Gene and germline names: mouse. The read halts 1 residue ahead of the CDR3 end, with the missing end drawn from the germline J gene. V and J are TRBV13-2 and TRBJ2-1; the match to TRBD2 covers 11 bases. In germline, CDR1 is NNHNN, CDR2 SYGAGS (reference sequence). Trimming took 5 bases from V and 1 from J; bases not matched to a gene: 2. The length of the CDR3 is 15 residues. CDR3 sequence: CASGRTGGNYAEQFF. CDR3 bases read: TGTGCCAGCGGCCGGACTGGGGGGAACTATGCTGAGCAGTTC.

Concerning this clone itself: Gene names refer to mouse genes. CDR3 amino acids: CASSLDWGLNQDTQYF. The sequenced part of the CDR3 DNA is TGTGCCAGCAGCCTGGACTGGGGCCTTAACCAAGACACCCAGTAC. J is TRBJ2-5 and V is TRBV3, with 9 nucleotides matching TRBD2. The CDR3 goes on 1 residue after the read ends, and that part is filled in from the germline J gene. V shed 5 bases, J shed 0 bases, and the junction held 6 bases outside the gene matches. Germline V CDR1 and CDR2: SNHLY, FYNGKV (reference sequence). This CDR3 has 16 residues.

This clone was picked up one time. All gene names here are mouse names. The sequence runs out 1 residue before the end of the CDR3; the remainder is reconstructed from the germline J gene. The V call is TRBV5, the J call TRBJ2-5; maybe TRBD2 (5 bases). The CDR3 runs 14 residues. With 4 bases removed from V and 0 bases from J, the gap between germline ends came to 8 bases. Germline V lookup: CDR1 LGHNA, CDR2 YNLKQL (reference sequence). The CDR3 reads CASSPDYNQDTQYF. CDR3 bases read: TGTGCCAGCAGCCCGGACTATAACCAAGACACCCAGTAC.

Comments on this clone: The listed genes are named as in mouse. With the read ending 1 residue before the CDR3 end, the germline J gene is used to fill in that end. The chain has TRBV2 and TRBJ2-4; D is uncertain. Germline V gives CDR1 LGHNA, CDR2 YSYQKL. This CDR3 is 12 amino acids long. Trimming pared 0 bases from V and 5 bases from J, leaving 3 bases between. The part of the CDR3 DNA that was read is TGTGCCAGCAGCCAAGAGGGAAACACCTTGTAC. Translation gives CASSQEGNTLY. The CDR3 reads in full as CASSQEGNTLYF. Complete variable domain (other parts from reference TRBV2 and TRBJ2-4): DPKIIQKPKYLVAVTGSEKILICEQYLGHNAMYWYRQSAKKPLEFMFSYSYQKLMDNQTASSRFQPQSSKKNHLDLQITALKPDDSATYFCASSQEGNTLYFGAGTRLSVL.

About this clone: The genes are named according to mouse. From the germline J gene comes the end of the CDR3, since the read stops 1 residue before it. The gene calls are TRBV15 and TRBJ2-5; 11 nucleotides align to TRBD2. The germline CDR1 and CDR2 sequences are SGHND and FRSKSL. This CDR3 comprises 16 residues. The V and J ends lost 6 bases and 0 bases, in that order; junction bases with no gene match: 5. The part of the CDR3 DNA that was read is TGTGCCAGCAGCTCGGACTGGGGGGCCAACCAAGACACCCAGTAC. Amino acid sequence: CASSSDWGANQDTQY. From start to end, the CDR3 is CASSSDWGANQDTQYF.

As for this clone: Mouse gene names apply. Read coverage stops 1 residue before the CDR3 terminus; the germline J gene supplies the remainder. This chain joins TRBV2 and TRBJ2-5; 8 bases line up with TRBD2. This CDR3 has 15 residues. With 0 bases clipped from V and 5 bases from J, the junction kept 4 bases outside the gene matches. Germline CDR1 and CDR2: LGHNA and YSYQKL. The CDR3 sequence: CASSQEGGGGDTQYF. The sequenced CDR3 bases are TGTGCCAGCAGCCAAGAAGGGGGGGGCGGAGACACCCAGTAC.

For this clone: Mouse names are used for the genes. The read ends 1 residue early relative to the CDR3; the germline J gene fills the gap. The gene calls are TRBV26 and TRBJ1-1; no reliable D call. The V gene lost 5 bases and the J gene lost 1 base, with 5 bases spanning the gap. This CDR3 has 12 amino acids. Germline V lookup: CDR1 KGHPV, CDR2 FQNQEV (reference sequence). CDR3 DNA (partial): TGTGCCAGCAGTTCCAGGAACACAGAAGTCTTC. It specifies CASSSRNTEVF. The entire CDR3 is CASSSRNTEVFF.

Turning to this clone: Germline and genes here are mouse. Read coverage stops 1 residue before the CDR3 terminus; the germline J gene supplies the remainder. The chain couples TRBV13-2 to TRBJ2-7; TRBD2 agrees at 9 bases. The CDR3 is 15 residues long. Germline V lookup: CDR1 NNHNN, CDR2 SYGAGS (reference sequence). V was clipped by 0 bases and J by 0 bases; unmatched bases: 1. The CDR3 bases that were read are TGTGCCAGCGGTGATGTCTGGGGGGGCTCCTATGAACAGTAC. Its protein is CASGDVWGGSYEQY. The full CDR3 protein is CASGDVWGGSYEQYF.

The table lists this clone with a few counts. Each gene name is a mouse one. The read ends 1 residue shy of where the CDR3 ends; the end is completed using the germline J gene. The V gene is TRBV13-2, the J gene TRBJ2-5; 8 bases map to TRBD2. This CDR3 is built from 14 residues. V shed 1 base and J 3 bases; nucleotides not matched to a gene: 1. Per germline, CDR1 NNHNN and CDR2 SYGAGS (reference sequence). The CDR3 sequence: CASGDNWGQDTQYF. The CDR3 bases that were read are TGTGCCAGCGGTGATAACTGGGGGCAAGACACCCAGTAC.

In the case of this clone: Germline and genes: mouse. The CDR3 extends 1 residue past the end of the read, so its final part is completed from the germline J gene. The chain employs TRBV1 and TRBJ2-7; TRBD1 matches 10 bases. After removal of 6 bases from V and 7 bases from J, the junction contained 9 bases not matched to a gene. This CDR3 contains 14 residues. Germline CDR1 and CDR2: NSQYPW and LRSPGD (reference sequence). Partial CDR3 DNA: TGCACCTGCAGCGCGACAGGGGGCGCGAGGGAACAGTAC. Its translation: CTCSATGGAREQY. The full CDR3 is CTCSATGGAREQYF.

On this clone: The germline and genes are mouse ones. The read stops 1 residue short of the end of the CDR3; the missing end is completed from the germline J gene. The chain combines TRBV15 with TRBJ2-5; perhaps TRBD1 as D (5 bases). The germline V gene has CDR1 SGHND and CDR2 FRSKSL. The V end was cut by 4 bases, the J end by 6 bases, with 5 bases between. CDR3 length: 11 residues. The CDR3 reads CASSSGDTQYF. CDR3 DNA, as far as it was read: TGTGCCAGCAGTTCAGGGGACACCCAGTAC. The whole variable domain, filled in from reference TRBV15 and TRBJ2-5, reads DAGVTQTPRHEVAEKGQTIILKCEPVSGHNDLFWYRQTKIQGLELLSYFRSKSLMEDGGAFKDRFKAEMLNSSFSTLKIQPTEPKDSAVYLCASSSGDTQYFGPGTRLLVL.

Note on this clone: Any gene name here is a mouse gene name. From the germline J gene comes the end of the CDR3, since the read stops 1 residue before it. This rearrangement joins TRBV13-2 to TRBJ2-2, with 7 bases identical to TRBD2. Germline V gene sequence: CDR1 NNHNN, CDR2 SYGAGS (reference sequence). J was trimmed by 3 bases and V by 0 bases; bases with no gene match: 2. The CDR3 is 15 residues long. CDR3 residues: CASGDAWGDTGQLYF. CDR3 DNA, as far as it was read: TGTGCCAGCGGTGATGCTTGGGGGGACACCGGGCAGCTCTAC.

A word on this clone: These gene names are mouse names. Read coverage stops 1 residue before the CDR3 terminus; the germline J gene supplies the remainder. The chain is built from TRBV15 and TRBJ1-6, with unresolved D. TRBJ1-6 is labeled an ORF, and its function is uncertain. The germline V gene encodes CDR1 SGHND and CDR2 FRSKSL. The CDR3 has 13 residues. Deletions cut 4 bases from V and 5 bases from J, with 6 bases between. This CDR3 reads CASSSQNNSPLYF. The covered CDR3 bases are TGTGCCAGCAGTTCACAGAATAATTCGCCCCTCTAC.

Regarding this clone: Genes and germline are mouse. Read coverage stops 1 residue before the CDR3 terminus; the germline J gene supplies the remainder. The chain is built from TRBV31 and TRBJ2-2; 10 positions agree with TRBD2. V gave up 3 bases and J gave up 0 bases; unmatched junction bases: 4. Looked up from germline, CDR1 is GKSSPN and CDR2 is SITVG. The CDR3 runs to 16 residues. Incomplete CDR3 DNA: TGTGCCTGGAGCCAACTGGGGGGGACAAACACCGGGCAGCTCTAC. It translates to CAWSQLGGTNTGQLY. The CDR3 as a whole reads CAWSQLGGTNTGQLYF.

Details on this clone: Genes and germline come from the mouse. Read coverage stops 1 residue before the CDR3 terminus; the germline J gene supplies the remainder. The gene calls are TRBV13-2 and TRBJ1-3; a possible D gene is TRBD1 (5 bases). CDR1 is NNHNN and CDR2 is SYGAGS in the germline V gene (reference sequence). Between the trimmed V and J ends, which lost 5 bases and 3 bases, there was a span of 12 bases. The CDR3 runs to 14 residues. The covered CDR3 bases are TGTGCCAGCGGGGATAGCAGGGATGGAAATACGCTCTAT. Its translation: CASGDSRDGNTLY. From start to end, the CDR3 is CASGDSRDGNTLYF.

With respect to this clone: Each gene name is a mouse one. The DNA ends 1 residue before the CDR3 does, and the rest of the CDR3 is filled in from the germline J gene. The gene calls are TRBV15 and TRBJ2-3; TRBD1 aligns across 8 bases. V shed 5 bases and J 6 bases; nucleotides not matched to a gene: 4. The length of the CDR3 is 13 residues. The germline V gene encodes CDR1 SGHND and CDR2 FRSKSL. The CDR3 loop is CASSPGQGETLYF. The CDR3 bases that were read are TGTGCCAGCAGTCCTGGACAGGGTGAAACGCTGTAT.

Comment on this clone: Mouse gene names apply. The CDR3 end lies 1 residue beyond the end of the read and is filled in from the germline J gene. The chain combines TRBV29 with TRBJ2-2; 7 bases match TRBD1. CDR1 MSHET and CDR2 SYDVDS come from the germline V gene. There are 14 residues in the CDR3. V dropped 5 bases and J dropped 1; count of bases not matched to a gene: 1. The sequenced CDR3 bases are TGTGCTAGCAGTCGGGACAGAAACACCGGGCAGCTCTAC. Its protein product is CASSRDRNTGQLY. The full CDR3 reads CASSRDRNTGQLYF.

Comments on this clone: Mouse names are used for the genes. The sequenced fragment ends 1 residue before the CDR3 boundary, so the rest is inferred from the germline J gene. The rearrangement joins TRBV13-1 to TRBJ2-3, with TRBD1 matching 12 bases. Trimming removed 3 bases from V and 3 bases from J; junction bases left unmatched: 2. The germline V gene has CDR1 NSHNY and CDR2 SYGAGN. The CDR3 runs 15 residues. The CDR3 DNA, read in part, is TGTGCCAGCAGTGGGGGACAGGGGGCGGCAGAAACGCTGTAT. Its translation is CASSGGQGAAETLY. The full CDR3 sequence reads CASSGGQGAAETLYF.

Concerning this clone itself: Genes and germline are mouse. The CDR3 end falls 1 residue outside the read, so it is completed with the germline J gene. This chain joins TRBV16 and TRBJ1-1; no firm D call. The germline V gene encodes CDR1 SGHSA and CDR2 FRNQAP. The ends were cut back, 0 bases at V and 1 base at J, with 6 bases in the middle. This CDR3 region has 14 residues. The CDR3 spells CASSLDSGNTEVFF. The DNA read from the CDR3 is TGTGCAAGCAGCTTAGATTCGGGAAACACAGAAGTCTTC.

Worth noting for this clone: Gene names are mouse gene names. The read gets to within 1 residue of the CDR3 end, and the germline J gene fills in the rest. Other DNA sequences of this sample code for an identical CDR3. The chain has TRBV19 and TRBJ2-5; 9 nucleotides line up with TRBD2. The CDR3 contains 16 residues. Germline trimming cut 2 bases from V and 0 bases from J; bases unmatched to any gene: 4. From germline, CDR1 is FNHDT and CDR2 SITEND (reference sequence). CDR3 bases read: TGTGCCAGCAGTATTTTGGGGGGGCCTAACCAAGACACCCAGTAC. The encoded protein is CASSILGGPNQDTQY. The CDR3 in its entirety is CASSILGGPNQDTQYF.

Remarks on this clone: Gene names refer to mouse genes. The read halts 1 residue ahead of the CDR3 end, with the missing end drawn from the germline J gene. This chain connects TRBV20 to TRBJ1-4, with 8 nucleotides matching TRBD1. The junction had 4 bases not matched to a gene; V was cut back by 4 bases and J by 3 bases. CDR3 size: 14 residues. In germline, CDR1 is GFQATS, CDR2 STVNSAI. CDR3 region: CGAIRDRTNERLFF. CDR3 bases read: TGTGGTGCTATCCGGGACAGGACCAACGAAAGATTATTT.

As for this clone: Genes and germline come from the mouse. The sequence runs out 1 residue before the end of the CDR3; the remainder is reconstructed from the germline J gene. The chain combines TRBV13-1 with TRBJ2-7, with TRBD2 matching over 11 bases. The junction had 4 bases not matched to a gene; V was cut back by 2 bases and J by 0 bases. The CDR3 extends over 16 amino acids. In germline, CDR1 is NSHNY, CDR2 SYGAGN. The CDR3 region is CASSELGGHSSYEQYF. CDR3 bases read: TGTGCCAGCAGTGAACTGGGGGGGCATAGCTCCTATGAACAGTAC.